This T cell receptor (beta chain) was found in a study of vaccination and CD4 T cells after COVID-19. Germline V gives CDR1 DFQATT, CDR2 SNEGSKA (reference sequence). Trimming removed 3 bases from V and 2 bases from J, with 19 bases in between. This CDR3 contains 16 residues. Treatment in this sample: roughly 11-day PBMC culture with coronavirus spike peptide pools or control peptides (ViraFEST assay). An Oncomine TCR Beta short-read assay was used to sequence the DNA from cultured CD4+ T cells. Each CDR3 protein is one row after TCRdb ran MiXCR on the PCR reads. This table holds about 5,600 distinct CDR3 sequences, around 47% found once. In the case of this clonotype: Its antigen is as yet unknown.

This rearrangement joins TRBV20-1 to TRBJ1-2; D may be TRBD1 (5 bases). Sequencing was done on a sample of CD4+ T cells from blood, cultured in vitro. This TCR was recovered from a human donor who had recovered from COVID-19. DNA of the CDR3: TGCAGTGCTAGTCTGTATGGGGGTGAGGGGAACTATGGCTACACCTTC. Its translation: CSASLYGGEGNYGYTF.